This T cell receptor (beta chain) was observed in a study of T cell responses to AZD1222 COVID-19 vaccine (dated by TCRdb to about 2021). Regarding the research as a whole: A total of under 250 trial participants underwent TCR sequencing, of whom under 220 had received two doses of AZD1222 and some 25 had received two doses of the MenACWY control vaccine. Trial participants were enrolled by age into 18-55, 56-69 and 70-plus year subgroups, with about 150, 28 and 57 TCR-sequenced participants respectively. What the study reported, not specific to this receptor: Participants were mostly white British, with more females than males. The authors suggested clonal diversity may have been underestimated. Vaccine-associated CD4 TCRs spanned the whole spike protein, with dominant responses in regions 160-218 and 743-854. After two AZD1222 doses, spike-specific TCR breadth and depth were significantly higher than at day 0 and than in MenACWY recipients. Only a handful of AZD1222 recipients were SARS-CoV-2 seropositive at baseline, limiting conclusions about previously exposed vaccinees. Epitopes outside the regions mutated in the B.1.351 and B.1.1.7 variants were reportedly recognized by nearly half of the unique spike-specific TCRs. Because no samples from the day 14 peak response were available, repertoires could be characterized only after the peak T cell response. In the small 56-69-year group, the increase in depth fell short of significance, most likely because of low power.

The meaning of the sample's time point label: about 28 days (+/-7) after the second vaccine dose. According to the study, the label for this sample's treatment or condition signals: meningococcal conjugate vaccine given as trial control. Vaccinee samples were obtained from the UK trials COV001 and COV002, which included a single-blind randomized controlled phase 2/3 trial of AZD1222 (ChAdOx1 nCoV-19) in healthy adults. Trial participant PBMC samples were collected at day 0 and day 28 after the second dose for TCRbeta chain sequencing. The CDR3 regions of human TCRbeta chains were analyzed by immunosequencing. On the study's bioinformatics: Repertoire TCRs were checked for matches against a reference library of SARS-CoV-2-specific TCRs that had been generated using the MIRA antigen-specificity platform. Breadth was defined as the fraction of unique TCRs that were SARS-CoV-2-associated, and depth was defined as the fraction of total T cells that were SARS-CoV-2-associated. Using the MIRA data, each spike-specific TCR was assigned both to the spike region to which the TCR was reactive and to a CD4 or CD8 class. Log10-transformed breadth and depth values were compared by one-way ANOVA with Sidak's multiple comparisons tests. The source is immuneACCESS, and TCRdb retained only in-frame sequences with V and J called. Part of the clones is not carried over; for the studies checked, unresolved V genes explain less than half of this, and the remainder is unexplained. The D gene and trimming were derived from the DNA, and the V and J assignments and clone size from that table. Within this sample are fewer than 50,000 clones, with over 75% of them counted one time only. The ten largest clones capture less than 25% of the sample.

V loses 2 bases of germline sequence and J loses 4 bases, and the interval between the two ends is 20 bases. In the germline V gene, CDR1 corresponds to MGHRA and CDR2 to YSYEKL. The CDR3, cysteine through phenylalanine, is 18 amino acids long. Here the CDR3 DNA is all that survives: 54 bases in frame from base 1. Regarding this clone: There is no known antigen for this receptor. Per-base qualities were not stored, and no clone one base away is much larger.

The sequences come from peripheral blood, collected 28 days after the second dose of the MenACWY control vaccine. The clonotype was recovered from an adult who received the MenACWY meningococcal vaccine as a control. The chain is made from TRBV4-1 and TRBJ1-4; TRBD1 is perhaps the D gene, given 6 matching bases. The CDR3: CASSQTGGRVWGNEKLFF. The nucleotides are TGCGCCAGCAGCCAAACGGGGGGCAGGGTCTGGGGTAATGAAAAACTGTTTTTT.